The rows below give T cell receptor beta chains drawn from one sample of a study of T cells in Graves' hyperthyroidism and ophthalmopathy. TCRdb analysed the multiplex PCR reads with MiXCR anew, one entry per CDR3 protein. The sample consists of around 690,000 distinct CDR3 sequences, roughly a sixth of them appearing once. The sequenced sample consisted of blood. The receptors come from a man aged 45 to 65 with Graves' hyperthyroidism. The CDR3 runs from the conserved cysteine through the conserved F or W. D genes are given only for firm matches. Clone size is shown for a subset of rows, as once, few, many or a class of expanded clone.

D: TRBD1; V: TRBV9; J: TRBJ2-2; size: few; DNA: TGTGCCAGCAGCGCGGGACAGTACACCGGGGAGCTGTTTTTT; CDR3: CASSAGQYTGELFF
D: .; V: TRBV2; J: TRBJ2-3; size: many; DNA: TGTGCCAGCAGTGAGGCGTGGGCTAGCACTAGCACAGATACGCAGTATTTT; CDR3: CASSEAWASTSTDTQYF
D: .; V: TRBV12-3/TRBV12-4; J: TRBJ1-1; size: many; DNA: TGTGCCAGCAGTCCCGGATTTGAAGCTTTCTTT; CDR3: CASSPGFEAFF
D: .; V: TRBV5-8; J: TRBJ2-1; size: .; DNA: TGTGCCAGCAGCTTGGAATACGACTCCTACAATGAGCAGTTCTTC; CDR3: CASSLEYDSYNEQFF
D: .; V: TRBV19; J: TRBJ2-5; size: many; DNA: TGTGCCAGTGACCCGGGCCCGGAGACCCAGTACTTC; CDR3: CASDPGPETQYF
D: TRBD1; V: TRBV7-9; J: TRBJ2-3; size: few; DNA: TGTGCCAGCACCCAAAGTCCACGGGACAGGGGGCTTTCAGATACGCAGTATTTT; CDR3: CASTQSPRDRGLSDTQYF
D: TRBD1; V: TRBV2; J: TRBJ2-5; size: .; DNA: TGTGCCAGCAGTGACGACTCGGGACAGGGGGCCGAGACCCAGTACTTC; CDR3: CASSDDSGQGAETQYF
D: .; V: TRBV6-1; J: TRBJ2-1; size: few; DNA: TGTGCCAGCAGTGAAGCATCCAGAGTTCTCCAGGAGCTAGATGAGCAGTTCTTC; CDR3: CASSEASRVLQELDEQFF
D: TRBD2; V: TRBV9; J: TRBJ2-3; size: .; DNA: TGTGCCAGCAGCGCTAGCGGGGCGCGCACAGATACGCAGTATTTT; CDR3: CASSASGARTDTQYF
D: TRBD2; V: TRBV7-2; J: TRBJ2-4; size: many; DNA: TGTGCCAGCAGCTTGGGACTAGCGGGAGGAAGCCAGTACTTC; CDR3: CASSLGLAGGSQYF
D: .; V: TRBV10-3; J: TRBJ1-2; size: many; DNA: TGTGCCATCAGTGAAGTAAACGACCCCTATGGCTACACCTTC; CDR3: CAISEVNDPYGYTF